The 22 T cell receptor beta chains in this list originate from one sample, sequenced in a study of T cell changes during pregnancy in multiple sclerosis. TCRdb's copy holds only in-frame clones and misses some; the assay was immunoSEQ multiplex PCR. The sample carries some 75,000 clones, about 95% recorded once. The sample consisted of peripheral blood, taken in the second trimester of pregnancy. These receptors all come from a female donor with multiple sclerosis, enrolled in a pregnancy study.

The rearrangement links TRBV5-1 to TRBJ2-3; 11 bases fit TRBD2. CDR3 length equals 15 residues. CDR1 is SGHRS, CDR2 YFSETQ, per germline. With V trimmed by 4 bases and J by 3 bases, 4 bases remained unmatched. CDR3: CASSPGLAVTDTQYF. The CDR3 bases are TGCGCCAGCAGCCCGGGACTAGCGGTTACAGATACGCAGTATTTT.

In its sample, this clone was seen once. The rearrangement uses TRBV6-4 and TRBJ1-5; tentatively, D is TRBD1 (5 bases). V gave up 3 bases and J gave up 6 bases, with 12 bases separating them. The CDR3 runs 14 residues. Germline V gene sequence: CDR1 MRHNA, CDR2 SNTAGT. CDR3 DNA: TGTGCCAGCAGTGAGACGGTAGGGGTTCAGCCCCAGCATTTT. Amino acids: CASSETVGVQPQHF.

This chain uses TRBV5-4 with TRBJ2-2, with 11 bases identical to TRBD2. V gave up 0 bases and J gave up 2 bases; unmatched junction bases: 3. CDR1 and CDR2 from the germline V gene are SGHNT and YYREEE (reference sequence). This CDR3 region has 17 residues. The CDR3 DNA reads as TGTGCCAGCAGCTTGGGACTAGCGGGACTAAACACCGGGGAGCTGTTTTTT. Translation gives CASSLGLAGLNTGELFF.

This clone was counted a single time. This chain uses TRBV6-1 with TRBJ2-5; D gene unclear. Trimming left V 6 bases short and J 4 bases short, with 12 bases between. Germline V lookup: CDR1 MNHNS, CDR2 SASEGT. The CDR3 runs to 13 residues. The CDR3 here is CASRGGPGETQYF. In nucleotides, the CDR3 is TGTGCCAGCAGGGGTGGCCCGGGAGAGACCCAGTACTTC.

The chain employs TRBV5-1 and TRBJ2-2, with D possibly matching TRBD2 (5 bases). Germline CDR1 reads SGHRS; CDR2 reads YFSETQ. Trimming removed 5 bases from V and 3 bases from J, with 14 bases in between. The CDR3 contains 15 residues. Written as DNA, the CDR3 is TGCGCCAGCAGTGCACTAGGACCGTACACCGGGGAGCTGTTTTTT. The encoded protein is CASSALGPYTGELFF.

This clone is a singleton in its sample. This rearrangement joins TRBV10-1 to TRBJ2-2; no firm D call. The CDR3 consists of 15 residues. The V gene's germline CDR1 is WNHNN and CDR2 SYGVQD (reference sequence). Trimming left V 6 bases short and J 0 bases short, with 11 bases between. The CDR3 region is CASSGYYPNTGELFF. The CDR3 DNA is TGCGCCAGCAGCGGGTACTATCCGAACACCGGGGAGCTGTTTTTT.

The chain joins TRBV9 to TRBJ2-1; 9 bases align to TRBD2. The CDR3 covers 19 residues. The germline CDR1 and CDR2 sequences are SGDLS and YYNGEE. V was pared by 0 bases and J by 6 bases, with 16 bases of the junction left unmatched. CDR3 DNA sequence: TGTGCCAGCAGCGTAGTTGCGCGGACTAGCGCCGGGCAGGGCAATGAGCAGTTCTTC. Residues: CASSVVARTSAGQGNEQFF.

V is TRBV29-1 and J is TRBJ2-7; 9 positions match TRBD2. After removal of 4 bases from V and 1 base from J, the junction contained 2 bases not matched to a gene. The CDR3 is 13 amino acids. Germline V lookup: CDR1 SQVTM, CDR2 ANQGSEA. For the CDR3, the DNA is TGCAGCGTTGTTCTAGCGGGGTCCTACGAGCAGTACTTC. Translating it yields CSVVLAGSYEQYF.

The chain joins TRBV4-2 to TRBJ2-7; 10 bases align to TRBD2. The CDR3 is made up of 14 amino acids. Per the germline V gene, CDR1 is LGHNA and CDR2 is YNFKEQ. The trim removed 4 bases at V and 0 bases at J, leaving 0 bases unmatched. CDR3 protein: CASSPSGGSYEQYF. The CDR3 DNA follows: TGTGCCAGCAGCCCTAGCGGGGGCTCCTACGAGCAGTACTTC.

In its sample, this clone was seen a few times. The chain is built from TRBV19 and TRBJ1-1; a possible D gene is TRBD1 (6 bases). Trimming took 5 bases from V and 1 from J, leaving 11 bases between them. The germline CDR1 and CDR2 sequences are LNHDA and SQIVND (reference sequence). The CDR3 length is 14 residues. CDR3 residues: CASSLIRGNTEAFF. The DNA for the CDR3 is TGTGCCAGTAGTCTGATCAGGGGGAACACTGAAGCTTTCTTT. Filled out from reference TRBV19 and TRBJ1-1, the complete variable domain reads DGGITQSPKYLFRKEGQNVTLSCEQNLNHDAMYWYRQDPGQGLRLIYYSQIVNDFQKGDIAEGYSVSREKKESFPLTVTSAQKNPTAFYLCASSLIRGNTEAFFGQGTRLTVV.

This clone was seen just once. CDR3 sequence: CASSFTSIAGGGWDEQFF. The DNA for the CDR3 is TGTGCCAGCAGCTTTACCTCCATCGCGGGAGGTGGGTGGGATGAGCAGTTCTTC. The V and J genes are TRBV7-2 and TRBJ2-1; 8 positions agree with TRBD2. The CDR3 totals 18 residues. Germline V gene sequence: CDR1 SGHTA, CDR2 FQGNSA. Unmatched junction bases numbered 18, after V lost 3 bases and J lost 8 bases.

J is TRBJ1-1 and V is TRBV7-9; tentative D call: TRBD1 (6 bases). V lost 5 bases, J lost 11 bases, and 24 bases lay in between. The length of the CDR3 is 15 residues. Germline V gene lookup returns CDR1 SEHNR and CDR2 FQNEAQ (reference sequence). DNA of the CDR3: TGTGCCAGCAGCGAGTCCGAGACAGGCCTCTGGAGGGCTTTCTTT. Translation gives CASSESETGLWRAFF.

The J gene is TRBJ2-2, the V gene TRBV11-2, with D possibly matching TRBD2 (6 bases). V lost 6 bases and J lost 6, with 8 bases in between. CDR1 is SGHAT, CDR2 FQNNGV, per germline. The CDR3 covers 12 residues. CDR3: CASRAGPGELFF. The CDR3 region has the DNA TGTGCCAGCAGAGCGGGTCCCGGGGAGCTGTTTTTT.

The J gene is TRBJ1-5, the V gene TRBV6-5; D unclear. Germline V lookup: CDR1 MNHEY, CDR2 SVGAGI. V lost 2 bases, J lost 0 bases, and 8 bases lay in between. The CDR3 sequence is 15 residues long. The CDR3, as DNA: TGTGCCAGCAGTTACAACAGTTTTAGCAATCAGCCCCAGCATTTT. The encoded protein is CASSYNSFSNQPQHF.

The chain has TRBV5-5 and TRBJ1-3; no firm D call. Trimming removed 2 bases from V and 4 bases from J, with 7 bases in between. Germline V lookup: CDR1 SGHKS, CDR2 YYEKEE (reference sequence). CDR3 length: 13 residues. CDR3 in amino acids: CASSFYPGNTIYF. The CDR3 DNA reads TGTGCCAGCAGCTTCTACCCGGGAAACACCATATATTTT.

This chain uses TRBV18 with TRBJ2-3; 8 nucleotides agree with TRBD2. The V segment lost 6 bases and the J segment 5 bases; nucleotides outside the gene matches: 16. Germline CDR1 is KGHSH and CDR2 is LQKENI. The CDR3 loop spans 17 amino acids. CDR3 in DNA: TGTGCCAGCTCTCCCCCGGGAGCGGGAGTCGGGAGAGATACGCAGTATTTT. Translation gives CASSPPGAGVGRDTQYF.

The CDR3 sequence is CASSLAGGTNTDRGKYEQYF. The CDR3, as DNA: TGCGCCAGCAGCTTGGCAGGTGGGACGAACACCGACAGGGGTAAGTACGAGCAGTACTTC. The V and J genes are TRBV5-1 and TRBJ2-7, with 8 bases that match TRBD1. CDR3 size: 20 residues. Trimming removed 0 bases from V and 4 bases from J; junction bases left unmatched: 21. From germline, CDR1 is SGHRS and CDR2 YFSETQ.

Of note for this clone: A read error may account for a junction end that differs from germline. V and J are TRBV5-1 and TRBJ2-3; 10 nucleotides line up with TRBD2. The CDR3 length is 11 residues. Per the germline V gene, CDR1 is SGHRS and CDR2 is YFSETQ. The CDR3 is CAVGASGSIRF. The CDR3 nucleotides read TGCGCCGTGGGGGCTAGCGGGAGCATTCGGTTT.

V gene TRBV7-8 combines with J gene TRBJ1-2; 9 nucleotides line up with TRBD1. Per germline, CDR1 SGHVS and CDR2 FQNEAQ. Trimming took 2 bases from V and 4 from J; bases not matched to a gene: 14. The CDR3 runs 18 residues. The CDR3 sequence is CASSLRAATGQGPYGYTF. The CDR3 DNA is TGTGCCAGCAGCTTAAGGGCCGCTACGGGACAGGGACCCTATGGCTACACCTTC. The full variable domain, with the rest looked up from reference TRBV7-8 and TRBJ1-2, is GAGVSQSPRYKVAKRGQDVALRCDPISGHVSLFWYQQALGQGPEFLTYFQNEAQLDKSGLPSDRFFAERPEGSVSTLKIQRTQQEDSAVYLCASSLRAATGQGPYGYTFGSGTRLTVV.

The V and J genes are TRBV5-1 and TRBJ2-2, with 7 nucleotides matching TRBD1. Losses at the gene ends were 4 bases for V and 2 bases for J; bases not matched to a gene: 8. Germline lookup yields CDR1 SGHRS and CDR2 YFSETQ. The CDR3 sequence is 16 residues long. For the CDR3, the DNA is TGCGCCAGCAGCCGGATGGGGACAGCAAACACCGGGGAGCTGTTTTTT. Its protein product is CASSRMGTANTGELFF.

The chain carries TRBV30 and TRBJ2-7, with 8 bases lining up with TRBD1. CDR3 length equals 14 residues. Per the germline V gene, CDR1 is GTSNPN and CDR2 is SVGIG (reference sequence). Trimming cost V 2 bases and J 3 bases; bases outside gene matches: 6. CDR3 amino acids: CAWSTAGGFYEQYF. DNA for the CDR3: TGTGCCTGGAGTACGGCAGGGGGCTTCTACGAGCAGTACTTC.

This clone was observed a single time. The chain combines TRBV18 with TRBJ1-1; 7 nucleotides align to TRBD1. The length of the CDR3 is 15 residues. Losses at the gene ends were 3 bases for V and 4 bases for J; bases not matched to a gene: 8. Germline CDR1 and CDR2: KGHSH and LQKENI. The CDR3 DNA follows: TGTGCCAGCTCACCTAGACAGGGATGGGTCACTGAAGCTTTCTTT. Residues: CASSPRQGWVTEAFF.